This T cell receptor beta chain originates from a study of Ad26.COV2.S vaccination and SARS-CoV-2 variants. Looking at the study overall: Intramuscular Ad26.COV2.S at 5x10^10 or 1x10^11 viral particles. Study-wide results and limits: With respect to non-spike TCR breadth, vaccine and placebo recipients were similar.

With V trimmed by 6 bases and J by 8 bases, 10 bases remained unmatched. This CDR3 is built from 13 residues. In germline, CDR1 is SQVTM, CDR2 ANQGSEA. Described treatment: roughly 18 received Ad26.COV2.S at low or high dose, single or two shots; roughly 5 received placebo; per-sample allocation not given. Sampling took place 63 days after the first vaccine or placebo injection. This adult donor, from Boston, was 18-55 years old. As concerns this clone: Antigen: not known.

This table comes from immunoSEQ multiplex PCR, and its TCRdb copy is limited to in-frame clones, with some not included. The top ten clones hold less than 2% of a sample with about 320,000 clones, about 86% of them seen once. The origin of this receptor is a person aged 18-65 years who received the Ad26.COV2.S COVID-19 vaccine or a placebo. This sequence joins TRBV29-1 and TRBJ1-1; 9 bases agree with TRBD1. The input for sequencing was peripheral blood, taken in a trial of Ad26.COV2.S vaccine versus placebo. CDR3 amino acids: CSVCGTGREEAFF. DNA for the CDR3: TGCAGCGTCTGCGGGACAGGGAGGGAAGAAGCTTTCTTT. Full variable domain (missing parts from reference TRBV29-1 and TRBJ1-1): SAVISQKPSRDICQRGTSLTIQCQVDSQVTMMFWYRQQPGQSLTLIATANQGSEATYESGFVIDKFPISRPNLTFSTLTVSNMSPEDSSIYLCSVCGTGREEAFFGQGTRLTVV.